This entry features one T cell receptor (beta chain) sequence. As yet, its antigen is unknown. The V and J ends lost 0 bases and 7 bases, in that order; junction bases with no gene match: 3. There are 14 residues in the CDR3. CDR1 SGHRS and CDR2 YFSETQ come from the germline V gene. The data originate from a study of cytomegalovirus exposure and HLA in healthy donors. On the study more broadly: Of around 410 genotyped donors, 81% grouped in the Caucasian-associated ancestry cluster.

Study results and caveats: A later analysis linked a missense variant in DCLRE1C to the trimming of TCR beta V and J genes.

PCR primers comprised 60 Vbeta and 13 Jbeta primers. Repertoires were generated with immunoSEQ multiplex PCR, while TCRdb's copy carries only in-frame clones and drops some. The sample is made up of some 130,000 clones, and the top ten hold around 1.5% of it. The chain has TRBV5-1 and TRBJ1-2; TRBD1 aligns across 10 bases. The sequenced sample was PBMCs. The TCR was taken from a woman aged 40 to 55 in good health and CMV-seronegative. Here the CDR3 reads CASSLGQGASGYTF. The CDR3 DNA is TGCGCCAGCAGCTTGGGACAGGGGGCCTCTGGCTACACCTTC. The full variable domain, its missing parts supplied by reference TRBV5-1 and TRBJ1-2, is KAGVTQTPRYLIKTRGQQVTLSCSPISGHRSVSWYQQTPGQGLQFLFEYFSETQRNKGNFPGRFSGRQFSNSRSEMNVSTLELGDSALYLCASSLGQGASGYTFGSGTRLTVV.